This entry describes one T cell receptor beta chain. The sample holds many counts of this clonotype. What this receptor recognizes is not known. The record has no base qualities; no much larger clone is one base away. The data were obtained in a study of CD8 T cells in ankylosing spondylitis (dated by TCRdb to about 2017). Turning to the overall study: The study profiled T cell receptor beta repertoires in healthy donors and ankylosing spondylitis patients to find disease-linked TCR variants. The full study cohort comprised 25 ankylosing spondylitis patients and roughly 100 healthy donors. Samples of peripheral blood were taken, and for ankylosing spondylitis patients, synovial fluid was collected as well. The full study reports these points: Significant enrichment of the disease-linked clones was reported in matched synovial fluid samples from ankylosing spondylitis patients. The disease-linked clones showed a CD8+ phenotype and occurred at relatively low frequencies in peripheral blood. Some motif variants had previously been reported in the synovial fluid and blood of reactive arthritis patients, which suggests shared mechanisms of disease initiation. A TCR beta motif made up of several highly homologous amino acid variants appeared to be characteristic of blood from ankylosing spondylitis patients.

The instrument given in TCRdb is Illumina HiSeq 2500. Quantitative 5'-RACE with molecular barcodes was the method used to prepare the TCR beta libraries. Per the authors' processing: To identify disease-linked TCR variants, a new computational method was used, one built on a probabilistic model of VDJ rearrangement. TCRdb cleaned the public reads at Q25 with fastp, built clones with MiXCR and kept in-frame beta chains. Rows are unified per CDR3 protein, each entry keeping the most common DNA and genes. TCRdb, not the original authors, processed these V and J calls. Within this sample are fewer than 200,000 distinct CDR3 sequences, with roughly 18% of them counted one time only. The top ten clones comprise 3.5% to 5% of the sample. This clonotype was sampled from a male donor under 30 with ankylosing spondylitis or in good health (not recorded which). Donor details come from another sample of the same person, matched by shared clones. The specimen was blood, either unsorted or a sorted T cell fraction (not recorded which).

The CDR3 reads CAISQTGDRDQPQHF. The DNA sequence follows: TGTGCCATCAGCCAGACAGGGGATCGGGATCAGCCCCAGCATTTT. The chain employs TRBV10-3 and TRBJ1-5, with TRBD1 matching 8 junction bases. Inclusive of the bounding cysteine and phenylalanine, the CDR3 is 15 residues long. The only DNA kept is the CDR3, 45 bases in frame from the first base. V is trimmed back by 6 bases and J by 5 bases, and the junction contains 9 bases that no gene match accounts for. The germline V gene sets CDR1 to ENHRY and CDR2 to SYGVKD.